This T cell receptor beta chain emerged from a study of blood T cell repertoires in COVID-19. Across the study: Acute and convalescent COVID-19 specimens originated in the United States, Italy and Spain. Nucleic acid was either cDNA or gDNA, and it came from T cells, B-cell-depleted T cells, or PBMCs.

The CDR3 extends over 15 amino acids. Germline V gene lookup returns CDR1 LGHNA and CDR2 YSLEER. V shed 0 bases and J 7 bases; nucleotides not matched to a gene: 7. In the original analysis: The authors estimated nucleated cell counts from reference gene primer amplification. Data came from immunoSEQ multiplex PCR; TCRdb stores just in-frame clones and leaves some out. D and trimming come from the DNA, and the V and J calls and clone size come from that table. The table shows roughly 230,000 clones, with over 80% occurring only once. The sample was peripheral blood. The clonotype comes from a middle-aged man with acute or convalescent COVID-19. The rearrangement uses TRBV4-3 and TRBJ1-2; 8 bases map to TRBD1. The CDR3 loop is CASSQDDRGGIGYTF. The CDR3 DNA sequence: TGCGCCAGCAGCCAAGATGACAGGGGAGGGATTGGCTACACCTTC.